This T cell receptor (beta chain) was observed in a study of beta chain features in type 1 diabetes. Expressed TCRB transcripts were sequenced because the isolated RNA had all been reverse transcribed beforehand. The table came from immunoSEQ multiplex PCR; TCRdb's copy has only in-frame clones and leaves some out. The table shows 93,000 or so clones, with 28% occurring only once. To note about this clone: As yet, its antigen is unknown.

Donors contributed one heparinised blood draw apiece, averaging about 116 mL. The study, taken as a whole, reports: Type 1 diabetes patients had fewer VDJ junction insertions and more deletions. Across all four CD4+ subsets, people with type 1 diabetes showed modestly shorter TCRB CDR3s.

Trimming took 3 bases from V and 4 from J, leaving 3 bases between them. The CDR3 is made up of 12 amino acids. Germline V gene lookup returns CDR1 SGHTA and CDR2 FQGNSA. The sample was central memory CD4+ T cells from blood. The sequence was collected from a woman aged 18-30 years with type 1 diabetes. The rearrangement joins TRBV7-2 to TRBJ1-4; unclear D gene. The CDR3 loop reads CASSFSNEKLFF. In nucleotides, the CDR3 is TGTGCCAGCAGCTTTAGTAATGAAAAACTGTTTTTT. Together with reference TRBV7-2 and TRBJ1-4, the CDR3 gives the full variable domain: GAGVSQSPSNKVTEKGKDVELRCDPISGHTALYWYRQSLGQGLEFLIYFQGNSAPDKSGLPSDRFSAERTGGSVSTLTIQRTQQEDSAVYLCASSFSNEKLFFGSGTQLSVL.